This TCR beta chain is from a study of OX40 agonist ivuxolimab in advanced cancers. Across the whole study: Of the participants, 40% had some prior anti-PD-1, anti-PD-L1 or anti-CTLA-4 therapy, which was allowed. Broader study findings: In CD8+ T cells, expanded clones were on average more numerous than in CD4+.

TCRdb's table, derived via immunoSEQ multiplex PCR, lists solely in-frame clones and lacks some. This table holds under 70,000 clones, 86% found once. Comments on this clone: Its target is unknown.

With 4 bases clipped from V and 5 bases from J, the junction kept 5 bases outside the gene matches. The CDR3 sequence is 14 residues long. Germline assignment: CDR1 SNHLY and CDR2 FYNNEI. The chain carries TRBV2 and TRBJ1-5, with TRBD1 identical over 7 bases. The material was CD4+ or CD8+ T cells sorted from blood, obtained in a trial of the OX40 agonist ivuxolimab. The source of this sequence is an adult with an advanced solid tumor such as melanoma, head and neck, liver or kidney cancer. In DNA form, the CDR3 reads TGTGCCAGCAGTGTCGACAGGGTCTATCAGCCCCAGCATTTT. It is translated as CASSVDRVYQPQHF.